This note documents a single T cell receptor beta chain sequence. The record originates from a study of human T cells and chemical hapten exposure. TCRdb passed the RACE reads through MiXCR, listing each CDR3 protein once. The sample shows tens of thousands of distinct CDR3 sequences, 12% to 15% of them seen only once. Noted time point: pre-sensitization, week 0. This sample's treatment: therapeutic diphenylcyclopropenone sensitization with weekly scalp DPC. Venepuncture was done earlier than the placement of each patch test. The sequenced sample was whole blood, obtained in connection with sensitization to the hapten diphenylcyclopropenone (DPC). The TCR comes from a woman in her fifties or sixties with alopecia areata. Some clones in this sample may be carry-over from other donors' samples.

The chain's CDR3 is CASRTREGSTEAFF. As DNA, the CDR3 is TGTGCCAGCAGGACACGGGAGGGTAGCACTGAAGCTTTCTTT. This chain uses TRBV25-1 with TRBJ1-1; no firm D call. The CDR3 runs 14 residues. V was trimmed by 6 bases and J by 4 bases, leaving 15 bases between them. Germline-derived CDR1 and CDR2 are MGHDK and SYGVNS.